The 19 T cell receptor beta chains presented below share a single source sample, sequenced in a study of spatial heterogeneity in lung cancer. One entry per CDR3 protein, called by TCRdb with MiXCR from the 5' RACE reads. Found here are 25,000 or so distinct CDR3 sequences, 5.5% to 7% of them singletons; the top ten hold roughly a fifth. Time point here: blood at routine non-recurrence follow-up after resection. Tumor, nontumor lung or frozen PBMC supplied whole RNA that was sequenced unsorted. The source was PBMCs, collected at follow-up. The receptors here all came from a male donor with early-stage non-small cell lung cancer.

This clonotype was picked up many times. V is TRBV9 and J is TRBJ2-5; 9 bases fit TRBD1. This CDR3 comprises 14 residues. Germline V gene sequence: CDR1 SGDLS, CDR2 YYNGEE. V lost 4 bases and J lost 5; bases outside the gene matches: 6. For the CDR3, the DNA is TGTGCCAGCAGCTTTTACGGACAGGGGGAGACCCAGTACTTC. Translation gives CASSFYGQGETQYF.

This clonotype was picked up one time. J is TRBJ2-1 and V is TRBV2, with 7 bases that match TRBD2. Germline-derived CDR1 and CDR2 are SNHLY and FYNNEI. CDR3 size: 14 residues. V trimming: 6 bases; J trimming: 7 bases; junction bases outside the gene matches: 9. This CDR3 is CASRLASGVNEQFF. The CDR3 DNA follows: TGTGCCAGCAGACTAGCGAGCGGAGTTAATGAGCAGTTCTTC.

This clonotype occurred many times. The CDR3 loop is CASSPNSNQPQHF. In DNA, the CDR3 is TGTGCCAGCAGCCCCAACAGCAATCAGCCCCAGCATTTT. The chain links TRBV7-2 to TRBJ1-5; D gene ambiguous. Germline values: CDR1 SGHTA, CDR2 FQGNSA. Trimming took off 5 bases at V and 1 base at J, with 6 bases between the two ends. CDR3 length: 13 amino acids.

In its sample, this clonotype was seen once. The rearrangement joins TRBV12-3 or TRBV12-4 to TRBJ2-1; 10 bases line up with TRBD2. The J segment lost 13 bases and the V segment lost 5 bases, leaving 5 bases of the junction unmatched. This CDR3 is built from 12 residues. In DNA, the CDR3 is TGTGCCAGCAGTCCTTTAGCGGGAGGACAGTTCTTC. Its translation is CASSPLAGGQFF.

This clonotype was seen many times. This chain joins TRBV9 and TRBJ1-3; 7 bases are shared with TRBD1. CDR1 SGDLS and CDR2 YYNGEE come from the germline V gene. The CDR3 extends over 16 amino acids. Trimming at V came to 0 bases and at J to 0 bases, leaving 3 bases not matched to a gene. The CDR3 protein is CASSVEGGYSGNTIYF. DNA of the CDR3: TGTGCCAGCAGCGTAGAAGGGGGCTACTCTGGAAACACCATATATTTT.

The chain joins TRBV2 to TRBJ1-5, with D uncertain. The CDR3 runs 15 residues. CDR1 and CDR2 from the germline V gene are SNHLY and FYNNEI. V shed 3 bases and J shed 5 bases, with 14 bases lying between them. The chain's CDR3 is CASSDLQEGDQPQHF. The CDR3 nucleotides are TGTGCCAGCAGTGACCTCCAGGAGGGAGATCAGCCCCAGCATTTT.

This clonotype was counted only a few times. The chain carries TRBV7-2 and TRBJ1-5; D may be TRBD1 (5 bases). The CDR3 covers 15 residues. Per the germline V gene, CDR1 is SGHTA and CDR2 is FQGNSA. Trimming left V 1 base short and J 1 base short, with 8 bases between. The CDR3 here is CASSLGGGSNQPQHF. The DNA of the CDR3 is TGTGCCAGCAGCTTAGGTGGGGGAAGCAATCAGCCCCAGCATTTT.

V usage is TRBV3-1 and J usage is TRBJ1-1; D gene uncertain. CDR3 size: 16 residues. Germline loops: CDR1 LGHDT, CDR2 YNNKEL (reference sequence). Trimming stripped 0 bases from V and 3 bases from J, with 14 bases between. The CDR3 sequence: CASSQDFGLTDTEAFF. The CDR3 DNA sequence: TGTGCCAGCAGCCAAGATTTCGGGTTAACGGACACTGAAGCTTTCTTT.

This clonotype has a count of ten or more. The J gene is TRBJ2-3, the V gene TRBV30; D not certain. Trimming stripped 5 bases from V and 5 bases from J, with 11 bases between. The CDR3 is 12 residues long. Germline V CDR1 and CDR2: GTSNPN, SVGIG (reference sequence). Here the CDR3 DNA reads TGTGCCTGGGGTCCATCGATAGATACGCAGTATTTT. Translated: CAWGPSIDTQYF.

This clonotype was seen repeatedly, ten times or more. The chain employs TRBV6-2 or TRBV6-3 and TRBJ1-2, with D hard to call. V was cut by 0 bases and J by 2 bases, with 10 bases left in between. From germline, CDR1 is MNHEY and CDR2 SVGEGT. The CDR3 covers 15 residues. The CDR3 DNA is TGTGCCAGCAGTTACTCGCCAGAGAACAACTATGGCTACACCTTC. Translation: CASSYSPENNYGYTF.

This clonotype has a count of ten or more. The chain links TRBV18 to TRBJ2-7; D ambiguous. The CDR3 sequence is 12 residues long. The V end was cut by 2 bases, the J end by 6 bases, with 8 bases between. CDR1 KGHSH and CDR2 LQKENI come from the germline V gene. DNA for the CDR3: TGTGCCAGCTCACCAAGGGTCCCCGAGCAGTACTTC. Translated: CASSPRVPEQYF.

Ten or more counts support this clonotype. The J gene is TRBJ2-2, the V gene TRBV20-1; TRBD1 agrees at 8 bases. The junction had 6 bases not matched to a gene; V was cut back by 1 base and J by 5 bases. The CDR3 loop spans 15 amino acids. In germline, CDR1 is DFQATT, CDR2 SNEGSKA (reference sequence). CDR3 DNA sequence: TGCAGTGCTAGAGTCACAGGGGGACGGACCGGGGAGCTGTTTTTT. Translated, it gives CSARVTGGRTGELFF.

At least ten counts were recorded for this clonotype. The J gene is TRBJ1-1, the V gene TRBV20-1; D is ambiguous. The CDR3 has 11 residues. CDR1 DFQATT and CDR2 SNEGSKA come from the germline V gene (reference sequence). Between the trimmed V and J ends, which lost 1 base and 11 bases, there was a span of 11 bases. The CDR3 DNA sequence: TGCAGTGCTAGAGCTGACGCAAGGGCTTTCTTT. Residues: CSARADARAFF.

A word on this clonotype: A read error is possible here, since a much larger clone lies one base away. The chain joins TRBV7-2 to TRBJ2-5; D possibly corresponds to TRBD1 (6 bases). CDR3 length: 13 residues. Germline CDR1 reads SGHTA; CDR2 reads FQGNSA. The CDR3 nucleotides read TGTGCCAGCAGCTCCGGGACACAAGAGGCCCAGTACTTC. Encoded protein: CASSSGTQEAQYF.

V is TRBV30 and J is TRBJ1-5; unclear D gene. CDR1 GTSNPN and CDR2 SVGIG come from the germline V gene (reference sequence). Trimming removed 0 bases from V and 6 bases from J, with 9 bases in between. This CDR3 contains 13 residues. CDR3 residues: CAWSVRGGQPQHF. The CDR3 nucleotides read TGTGCCTGGAGTGTACGGGGAGGTCAGCCCCAGCATTTT.

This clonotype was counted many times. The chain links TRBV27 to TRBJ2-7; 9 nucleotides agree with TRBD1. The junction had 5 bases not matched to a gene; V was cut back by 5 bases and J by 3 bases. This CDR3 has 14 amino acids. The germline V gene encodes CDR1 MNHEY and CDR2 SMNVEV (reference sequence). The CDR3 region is CASSHQGQGYEQYF. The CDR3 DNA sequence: TGTGCCAGCAGTCACCAGGGACAGGGCTACGAGCAGTACTTC.

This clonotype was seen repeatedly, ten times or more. The CDR3: CASSNSGRNQPQHF. CDR3 nucleotides: TGTGCCAGCAGCAATAGCGGGCGAAATCAGCCCCAGCATTTT. V and J are TRBV3-1 and TRBJ1-5; D not certain. This CDR3 has 14 amino acids. In germline, CDR1 is LGHDT, CDR2 YNNKEL (reference sequence). With 5 bases removed from V and 4 bases from J, the gap between germline ends came to 12 bases.

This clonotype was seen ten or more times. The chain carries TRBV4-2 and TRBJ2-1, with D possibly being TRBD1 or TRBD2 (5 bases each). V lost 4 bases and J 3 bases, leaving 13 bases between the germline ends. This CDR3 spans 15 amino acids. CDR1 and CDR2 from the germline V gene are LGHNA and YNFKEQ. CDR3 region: CASSPGTLDYNEQFF. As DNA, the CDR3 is TGTGCCAGCAGCCCTGGGACCCTAGACTACAATGAGCAGTTCTTC.

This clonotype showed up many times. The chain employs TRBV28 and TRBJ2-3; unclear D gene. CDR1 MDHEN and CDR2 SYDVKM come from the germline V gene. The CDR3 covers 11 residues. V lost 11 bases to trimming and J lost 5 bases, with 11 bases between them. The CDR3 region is CALLRLDTQYF. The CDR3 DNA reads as TGTGCCCTCCTGCGATTAGATACGCAGTATTTT.